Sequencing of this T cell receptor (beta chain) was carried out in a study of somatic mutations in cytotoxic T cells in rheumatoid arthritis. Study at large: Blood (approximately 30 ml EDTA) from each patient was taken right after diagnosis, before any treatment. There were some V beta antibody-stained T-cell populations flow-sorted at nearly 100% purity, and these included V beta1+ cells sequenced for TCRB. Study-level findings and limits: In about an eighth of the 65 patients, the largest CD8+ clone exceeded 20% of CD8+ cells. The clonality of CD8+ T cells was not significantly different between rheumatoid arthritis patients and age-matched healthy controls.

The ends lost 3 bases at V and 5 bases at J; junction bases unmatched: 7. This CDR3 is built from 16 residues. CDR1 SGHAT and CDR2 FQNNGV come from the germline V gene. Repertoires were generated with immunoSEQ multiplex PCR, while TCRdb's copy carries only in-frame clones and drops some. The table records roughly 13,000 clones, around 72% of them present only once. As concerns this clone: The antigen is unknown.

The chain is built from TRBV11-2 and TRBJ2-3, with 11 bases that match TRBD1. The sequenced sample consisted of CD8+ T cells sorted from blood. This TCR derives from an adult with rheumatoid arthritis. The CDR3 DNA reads TGTGCCAGCAGCTTCGGGACAGGGGGTATTTTAGATACGCAGTATTTT. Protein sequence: CASSFGTGGILDTQYF.